The TCR beta chain under discussion was sequenced for a study of T cell responses to AZD1222 COVID-19 vaccine. Study-wide results and limits: The donor group comprised mostly white British people and more females; the analysis possibly underestimated clonal diversity. No repertoire was sampled before or during the peak T cell response, only after it. Spike-spanning, vaccine-associated CD4 TCRs were dominant at 160-218 and 743-854. An increase in Spike-specific TCR breadth and depth was observed after two AZD1222 doses.

After removal of 5 bases from V and 5 bases from J, the junction contained 9 bases not matched to a gene. Looked up from germline, CDR1 is SEHNR and CDR2 is FQNEAQ (reference sequence). There are 15 residues in the CDR3. Generated by immunoSEQ multiplex PCR, the TCRdb table keeps only in-frame clones and is missing some. This sample has under 150,000 clones, with roughly 80% found just once. Comments on this clone: Antigen specificity is unknown.

The chain couples TRBV7-9 to TRBJ1-1; 9 nucleotides align to TRBD1. The sample was peripheral blood, taken on day 0 of MenACWY control vaccination. This TCR came from an adult in good health. The CDR3 bases are TGTGCCAGCAGCCCGCCGGGACAGGGTAGGACTGAAGCTTTCTTT. Protein sequence: CASSPPGQGRTEAFF.